This T cell receptor beta chain was identified during a study of cytomegalovirus exposure and HLA in healthy donors. The study's findings and limits: Rare TCR sequences predominated, though certain public TCRs were found in many donors. The study labeled more than 150 TCR beta chains cytomegalovirus-associated. A later analysis showed that HLA-associated TCR beta chains had undergone more clonal expansion than equally common others.

The PCR was carried out with 60 Vbeta primers and 13 Jbeta primers. Authors' analysis steps: Roughly 10 million shared chains were among around 80 million unique TCR beta chains counted in a later analysis. The table came from immunoSEQ multiplex PCR; TCRdb's copy has only in-frame clones and leaves some out. V, J and clone size are those of that table, while D and trimming were read from the DNA. The table lists 150,000 to 200,000 clones, more than 65% of them singletons. The V end lost 1 base, the J end lost 4 bases, and 12 bases lay between the germline ends. Germline loops: CDR1 SGDLS, CDR2 YYNGEE. This CDR3 has 15 residues. Points on this clone: The antigen is not known.

The chain employs TRBV9 and TRBJ1-3; weak D call: TRBD1 (6 bases). The clonotype originates from a man aged 50-59 years in good health and CMV-seropositive. The material sequenced was PBMCs. CDR3 sequence (DNA): TGTGCCAGCAGCGTACTTACAGGGTTGGGAAACACCATATATTTT. Translation: CASSVLTGLGNTIYF.